This TCR beta chain originates from a study of beta chain features in type 1 diabetes. Overall study: The study found patients and healthy donors alike in age, gender and cell yields. Study results and limitations: The VDJ junctions of type 1 diabetes patients carried fewer insertions and more deletions. Relative to healthy donors, patients appeared to have naive, central memory and Treg TCRB repertoires that were more similar.

Reverse transcribing all isolated RNA meant expressed TCRB transcripts were sequenced. Assay: immunoSEQ multiplex PCR; the TCRdb copy retains only in-frame clones and omits some. The data show around 330,000 clones, 8% to 13% seen once. This clone has more than one count but fewer than ten. The target antigen is unknown. One heparinised blood draw, averaging about 116 mL, came from each donor. The clonotype comes from a woman aged 30 to 39 in good health. What was sequenced was naive CD4+ T cells from blood.

CDR3 sequence reads: CASRGDRGPPNQPQHF. The DNA of the CDR3 is TGTGCCAGCAGAGGGGACAGGGGGCCCCCCAATCAGCCCCAGCATTTT. V gene TRBV2 combines with J gene TRBJ1-5, with TRBD1 matching over 12 bases. This CDR3 is 16 amino acids long. CDR1 SNHLY and CDR2 FYNNEI come from the germline V gene. The V gene end was trimmed by 6 bases and the J gene end by 3 bases; junction bases not matched to a gene: 6.